This TCR beta chain was observed in a study of T-cell reconstitution after alpha-beta-depleted transplantation in children. Study-level points and caveats: Newly produced T cells mostly provided counts and TCRbeta diversity after one year, as hyperexpanded clones declined. Reports say that about two months after transplant, the alpha-beta T cells came out of several hundred graft clones that had expanded. TCRbeta diversity was high at day 60 in some patients (a result of surviving recipient T cells and thymic progenitors).

TCRbeta library construction was performed incorporating unique molecular identifiers. One entry per CDR3 protein, called by TCRdb with MiXCR from the PCR reads. There are some 600,000 distinct CDR3 sequences in the sample; 13% occur only once, and 2.2% lies in the top ten. CDR3 size: 15 residues. Between the trimmed V and J ends, which lost 5 bases and 5 bases, there was a span of 18 bases. Germline V gene lookup returns CDR1 SGHTA and CDR2 FQGTGA. A few counts support this clonotype. The antigen is unknown. The chain joins TRBV7-3 to TRBJ2-5; D remains ambiguous. This receptor was obtained from a male patient under 18 who had a stem cell transplant for acute myeloid leukemia, so the T cells may come from the graft donor. This sample comprised PBMCs, mostly from graft donor cells, obtained 360 days after TCRalphabeta/CD19-depleted stem cell transplant. CDR3 sequence: CASSPIPSRTETQYF. The CDR3 DNA sequence: TGTGCCAGCAGCCCTATTCCGAGTAGAACGGAGACCCAGTACTTC.